A single sample gave rise to the 30 T cell receptor beta chains below, sequenced in a study of blood T cell repertoires in COVID-19 (dated by TCRdb to 2018 to 2020). Library prep was done by the immunoSEQ multiplex PCR assay. As stored in TCRdb, this immuneACCESS dataset retains in-frame rearrangements with V and J assigned. A fraction of the clones does not appear; measured against another copy, unresolved V genes explain less than half of the discrepancy, and the remainder lacks a known reason. This sample is represented by fewer than 90,000 clones; about 86% of them were singletons. 3% to 5% of the sample comes from the top ten. The sample comprised peripheral blood. These receptors all come from a man between 70 and 80 years old with active COVID-19.

This chain links TRBV7-3 with TRBJ1-2; 7 positions agree with TRBD1. Germline assignment: CDR1 SGHTA and CDR2 FQGTGA. The V segment lost 6 bases and the J segment 2 bases; nucleotides outside the gene matches: 3. CDR3 length equals 13 residues. CDR3 in amino acids: CASSPDRNYGYTF. The CDR3 nucleotides are TGTGCCAGCAGTCCGGACAGGAACTATGGCTACACCTTC.

V usage is TRBV5-1 and J usage is TRBJ2-1; TRBD2 might be the D (6 bases). The CDR3 length is 17 residues. Germline values: CDR1 SGHRS, CDR2 YFSETQ. Trimming took off 4 bases at V and 5 bases at J, with 22 bases between the two ends. The CDR3 region is CASSPAGPAQQHNEQFF. For the CDR3, the DNA is TGCGCCAGCAGCCCCGCGGGACCTGCCCAGCAACACAATGAGCAGTTCTTC.

The chain recombines TRBV5-1 with TRBJ2-7, with unresolved D. The CDR3 totals 13 residues. From germline, CDR1 is SGHRS and CDR2 YFSETQ. Deletions cut 4 bases from V and 4 bases from J, with 12 bases between. In DNA, the CDR3 is TGCGCCAGCAGCACCCGAACCCAGTACGAGCAGTACTTC. Protein: CASSTRTQYEQYF.

The V call is TRBV19, the J call TRBJ2-1; 8 bases align to TRBD2. Per germline, CDR1 LNHDA and CDR2 SQIVND (reference sequence). Trimming took 0 bases from V and 4 from J; bases not matched to a gene: 2. The CDR3 loop spans 15 amino acids. The DNA for the CDR3 is TGTGCCAGTAGTATAGATCGCGGGAGGTACAATGAGCAGTTCTTC. This encodes CASSIDRGRYNEQFF.

The chain links TRBV30 to TRBJ2-1; 8 positions match TRBD2. V was clipped by 2 bases and J by 15 bases; unmatched bases: 15. The CDR3 totals 14 residues. In germline, CDR1 is GTSNPN, CDR2 SVGIG (reference sequence). Written as DNA, the CDR3 is TGTGCCTGGAGTTCCGGGCTAGCGGGTGTGGGCCGGTTCTTC. Translation gives CAWSSGLAGVGRFF.

The J gene is TRBJ2-7, the V gene TRBV5-1; D not resolved. CDR1 and CDR2 from the germline V gene are SGHRS and YFSETQ. The CDR3 sequence is 15 residues long. V lost 0 bases and J lost 2, with 12 bases in between. As DNA, the CDR3 is TGCGCCAGCAGCTTGGGTCAGGCCGCACCCTACGAGCAGTACTTC. This codes for CASSLGQAAPYEQYF.

The rearrangement links TRBV10-1 to TRBJ2-2; 7 positions match TRBD2. The germline CDR1 and CDR2 sequences are WNHNN and SYGVQD (reference sequence). The CDR3 totals 15 residues. The J segment lost 6 bases and the V segment lost 2 bases, leaving 6 bases of the junction unmatched. The CDR3 sequence: CASSEGRGGAGELFF. In DNA form, the CDR3 reads TGCGCCAGCAGTGAGGGGAGGGGAGGGGCCGGGGAGCTGTTTTTT.

This chain joins TRBV12-3 or TRBV12-4 and TRBJ2-3; D not resolved. The CDR3 loop spans 12 amino acids. The V end lost 5 bases, the J end lost 3 bases, and 6 bases lay between the germline ends. CDR3 sequence reads: CASSPRTDTQYF. CDR3 coding DNA: TGTGCCAGCAGTCCGCGAACAGATACGCAGTATTTT.

The CDR3 is CASTPGGGLSLAQYF. CDR3 bases: TGTGCCAGCACCCCGGGGGGTGGGCTATCCCTCGCGCAGTATTTT. The V call is TRBV11-2, the J call TRBJ2-3; 7 positions agree with TRBD2. V lost 7 bases, J lost 10 bases, and 17 bases stayed unmatched. Germline loops: CDR1 SGHAT, CDR2 FQNNGV. The CDR3 contains 15 residues.

This chain links TRBV5-6 with TRBJ2-1; 9 nucleotides agree with TRBD1. This CDR3 is 15 amino acids long. Germline V gene data show CDR1 as SGHDT and CDR2 as YYEEEE. The junction had 10 bases not matched to a gene; V was cut back by 4 bases and J by 8 bases. CDR3 in DNA: TGTGCCAGCAGCCCAAGCGGGACAGGGAAGGATGAGCAGTTCTTC. Its protein is CASSPSGTGKDEQFF.

The rearrangement links TRBV19 to TRBJ1-3; 8 nucleotides line up with TRBD1. The CDR3 extends over 14 amino acids. V trimming: 6 bases; J trimming: 1 base; junction bases outside the gene matches: 2. Germline-derived CDR1 and CDR2 are LNHDA and SQIVND (reference sequence). CDR3 nucleotides: TGTGCCAGTAGGGGGACAGGTTCTGGAAACACCATATATTTT. Encoded protein: CASRGTGSGNTIYF.

This CDR3 is CAISELGRGGLDTEAFF. The DNA for the CDR3 is TGTGCCATCAGTGAGTTGGGCAGGGGGGGACTAGACACTGAAGCTTTCTTT. The V gene is TRBV10-3, the J gene TRBJ1-1, with 7 bases aligning to TRBD1. From germline, CDR1 is ENHRY and CDR2 SYGVKD. After removal of 1 base from V and 3 bases from J, the junction contained 11 bases not matched to a gene. This CDR3 is 17 amino acids long.

This sequence joins TRBV7-9 and TRBJ2-1; D is ambiguous. CDR3 size: 11 residues. Looked up from germline, CDR1 is SEHNR and CDR2 is FQNEAQ (reference sequence). Trimming left V 5 bases short and J 15 bases short, with 14 bases between. The CDR3: CASSPLRIAFF. The CDR3 DNA is TGTGCCAGCAGCCCGCTTCGAATAGCGTTCTTC.

The rearrangement uses TRBV6-2 or TRBV6-3 and TRBJ2-4; 9 nucleotides agree with TRBD2. J was trimmed by 0 bases and V by 5 bases; bases with no gene match: 5. The V gene's germline CDR1 is MNHEY and CDR2 SVGEGT. The CDR3 is 16 amino acids. CDR3 in DNA: TGTGCCAGCAGTCACGGACTAGCGATAGCCAAAAACATTCAGTACTTC. It specifies CASSHGLAIAKNIQYF.

This clone has only a few counts. The rearrangement links TRBV15 to TRBJ1-5; tentative D call: TRBD1 (5 bases). Trimming pared 3 bases from V and 4 bases from J, leaving 16 bases between. The germline V gene has CDR1 LNHNV and CDR2 YYDKDF (reference sequence). This CDR3 comprises 16 residues. The CDR3 DNA reads as TGTGCCACCAGCAGGGGGGGTGAGTTAGTAAATCAGCCCCAGCATTTT. Its translation: CATSRGGELVNQPQHF.

The V and J genes are TRBV5-1 and TRBJ2-7; TRBD1 matches 10 bases. The CDR3 has 15 residues. The V gene's germline CDR1 is SGHRS and CDR2 YFSETQ. Trimming took 4 bases from V and 4 from J; bases not matched to a gene: 8. In nucleotides, the CDR3 is TGCGCCAGCAGCCCCCTTGGGGACAGGGGATACGAGCAGTACTTC. Protein sequence: CASSPLGDRGYEQYF. The variable domain in full, with the rest retrieved from reference TRBV5-1 and TRBJ2-7, is KAGVTQTPRYLIKTRGQQVTLSCSPISGHRSVSWYQQTPGQGLQFLFEYFSETQRNKGNFPGRFSGRQFSNSRSEMNVSTLELGDSALYLCASSPLGDRGYEQYFGPGTRLTVT.

This rearrangement joins TRBV4-2 to TRBJ2-5; 8 nucleotides align to TRBD2. V lost 1 base to trimming and J lost 14 bases; unmatched junction nucleotides: 3. Germline loops: CDR1 LGHNA, CDR2 YNFKEQ. The CDR3 totals 11 residues. The CDR3 region is CASSQAGGTYF. The CDR3 nucleotides read TGTGCCAGCAGCCAAGCGGGGGGGACCTACTTC.

The rearrangement links TRBV6-5 to TRBJ2-2; 8 bases align to TRBD2. CDR3 length equals 14 residues. Germline V gene lookup returns CDR1 MNHEY and CDR2 SVGAGI. J gave up 4 bases and V 8 bases, and 6 bases lay outside the gene matches. The CDR3 DNA reads as TGTGCCAGCCGGCTCGGGGGGGCCACCGGGGAGCTGTTTTTT. As protein: CASRLGGATGELFF.

J is TRBJ2-7 and V is TRBV7-6; 10 bases align to TRBD1. Germline V CDR1 and CDR2: SGHVS, FNYEAQ. V dropped 5 bases and J dropped 1; count of bases not matched to a gene: 5. The CDR3 is made up of 15 amino acids. DNA of the CDR3: TGTGCCAGCAGCCCCCGACAGGGGGCATCCTACGAGCAGTACTTC. Translated: CASSPRQGASYEQYF.

V gene TRBV20-1 combines with J gene TRBJ2-7; maybe TRBD2 (6 bases). This CDR3 has 14 residues. The germline gives CDR1 DFQATT, CDR2 SNEGSKA (reference sequence). Trimming pared 3 bases from V and 5 bases from J, leaving 17 bases between. For the CDR3, the DNA is TGCAGTGCTAGTCCCGGCGGGATTATGGACGAGCAGTACTTC. Its protein product is CSASPGGIMDEQYF.

This clone has a single count. The chain has TRBV2 and TRBJ2-2; 7 bases map to TRBD2. Unmatched junction bases numbered 9, after V lost 7 bases and J lost 4 bases. The CDR3 has 15 residues. CDR1 is SNHLY and CDR2 is FYNNEI in the germline V gene. CDR3 region: CASTRSGTVTGELFF. The CDR3 DNA follows: TGTGCCAGCACCCGAAGCGGGACGGTCACCGGGGAGCTGTTTTTT.

A single count supports this clone. DNA for the CDR3: TGCGCCAGCAGCTTGGAGGCTAGCGGGAGTGGGGATACGCAGTATTTT. It translates to CASSLEASGSGDTQYF. The chain joins TRBV5-1 to TRBJ2-3, with 10 bases lining up with TRBD2. The CDR3 covers 16 residues. The J segment lost 6 bases and the V segment lost 0 bases, leaving 7 bases of the junction unmatched. CDR1 is SGHRS and CDR2 is YFSETQ in the germline V gene.

This chain connects TRBV28 to TRBJ1-2; tentatively, D is TRBD1 (5 bases). The length of the CDR3 is 13 residues. Germline V gene data show CDR1 as MDHEN and CDR2 as SYDVKM. Trimming pared 7 bases from V and 7 bases from J, leaving 16 bases between. CDR3: CASMGQTASGYTF. DNA for the CDR3: TGTGCCAGCATGGGGCAGACAGCTAGTGGCTACACCTTC.

The chain uses TRBV19 and TRBJ2-2; possibly TRBD2 for D (6 bases). The CDR3 covers 14 residues. From germline, CDR1 is LNHDA and CDR2 SQIVND (reference sequence). The V end lost 1 base, the J end lost 6 bases, and 9 bases lay between the germline ends. For the CDR3, the DNA is TGTGCCAGTAGTATAGGGTCGGGAGCCGGGGAGCTGTTTTTT. Its protein product is CASSIGSGAGELFF.

V gene TRBV5-6 combines with J gene TRBJ1-1; D ambiguous. The V and J ends lost 3 bases and 3 bases respectively, with 12 bases between them. This CDR3 comprises 14 residues. CDR1 and CDR2 (germline): SGHDT, YYEEEE. CDR3 sequence: CASSWGGMDTEAFF. In nucleotides, the CDR3 is TGTGCCAGCAGCTGGGGAGGGATGGACACTGAAGCTTTCTTT. Combining the CDR3 with reference TRBV5-6 and TRBJ1-1 gives the whole variable domain DAGVTQSPTHLIKTRGQQVTLRCSPKSGHDTVSWYQQALGQGPQFIFQYYEEEERQRGNFPDRFSGHQFPNYSSELNVNALLLGDSALYLCASSWGGMDTEAFFGQGTRLTVV.

V and J are TRBV9 and TRBJ1-2; TRBD1 is a possible D gene (5 bases). Germline V gives CDR1 SGDLS, CDR2 YYNGEE. The CDR3 has 15 residues. V dropped 0 bases and J dropped 4 bases, with 13 bases sitting between them. CDR3 in DNA: TGTGCCAGCAGCGTAGGCGCGGCTGGGGCCTATGGCTACACCTTC. Residues: CASSVGAAGAYGYTF.

The chain couples TRBV24-1 to TRBJ2-6; 12 bases line up with TRBD1. After removal of 9 bases from V and 3 bases from J, the junction contained 11 bases not matched to a gene. Germline V gene sequence: CDR1 KGHDR, CDR2 SFDVKD. The CDR3 consists of 18 residues. DNA for the CDR3: TGTGCCACCGCGCGGACGGGACAGGGGGCTGGTGGGGCCAACGTCCTGACTTTC. It translates to CATARTGQGAGGANVLTF.

The count of this clone is one. The CDR3 spells CASSSHPVDTQYF. The DNA of the CDR3 is TGTGCCAGCAGCTCCCACCCAGTGGATACGCAGTATTTT. J is TRBJ2-3 and V is TRBV7-2; the D is unclear. Looked up from germline, CDR1 is SGHTA and CDR2 is FQGNSA. Trimming took off 4 bases at V and 6 bases at J, with 11 bases between the two ends. This CDR3 comprises 13 residues. Drawing the rest from reference TRBV7-2 and TRBJ2-3, the complete variable domain is GAGVSQSPSNKVTEKGKDVELRCDPISGHTALYWYRQSLGQGLEFLIYFQGNSAPDKSGLPSDRFSAERTGGSVSTLTIQRTQQEDSAVYLCASSSHPVDTQYFGPGTRLTVL.

The chain has TRBV5-3 and TRBJ2-1; D unresolved. TRBV5-3 is an open reading frame, and its role is uncertain. The CDR3 has 15 residues. V was pared by 0 bases and J by 6 bases, with 13 bases between. The CDR3 coding sequence is TGTGCCAGAAGCTTGGCAGGCCAACTGCTCAATGAGCAGTTCTTC. Its protein product is CARSLAGQLLNEQFF.

V usage is TRBV30 and J usage is TRBJ2-5; 11 bases match TRBD2. The germline V gene encodes CDR1 GTSNPN and CDR2 SVGIG (reference sequence). With V trimmed by 6 bases and J by 4 bases, 4 bases remained unmatched. The CDR3 loop spans 13 amino acids. The CDR3, as DNA: TGTGCCTGCCCTCTAGCGGGAGGAGAGACCCAGTACTTC. This sequence encodes CACPLAGGETQYF.